The clone carrying this T cell receptor beta chain occurred a few times. No antigen is known for it. Between the trimmed V and J ends, which lost 8 bases and 8 bases, there was a span of 12 bases. Germline CDR1 MDHEN, CDR2 SYDVKM. CDR3 size: 11 residues. The authors deemed Graves' hyperthyroidism stable absent ophthalmopathy progression within 18 months. This sample was included in a study of T cells in Graves' hyperthyroidism and ophthalmopathy. Study-wide background: It was at initial diagnosis, before any treatment, that peripheral blood was collected.

Template material for amplifying TCR beta CDR3 regions consisted of RNA transcripts. In the first-round RT-PCR of the TCR CDR3, the HTBI primer set was used. TCRdb analysed the multiplex PCR reads with MiXCR anew, one entry per CDR3 protein. The sample holds around 400,000 distinct CDR3 sequences, 13% seen once. Findings and caveats of the study: From stable hyperthyroidism, ophthalmopathy was separated by a 13 V-J model.

This sequence was found in a woman between 18 and 30 years old with Graves' hyperthyroidism. The chain joins TRBV28 to TRBJ1-2, with no clear D. The sample was blood. CDR3 nucleotide sequence: TGTGCCAGCCAGATAGGGATCGGCTACACCTTC. It translates to CASQIGIGYTF.